This T cell receptor (beta chain) was documented in a study of blood T cell repertoires in COVID-19. Study information: The samples span acute and convalescent COVID-19 from the United States, Italy and Spain. Sources were T cells, B-cell-depleted T cells, or PBMCs; the material itself was cDNA or gDNA.

V was clipped by 7 bases and J by 7 bases; unmatched bases: 10. The CDR3 covers 14 residues. Germline V gene data show CDR1 as MNHEY and CDR2 as SVGAGI. Per the authors' pipeline: The assay estimated nucleated cells by amplifying reference gene primers. Sequencing used immunoSEQ multiplex PCR; TCRdb keeps in-frame clones, though not all of them. That table supplies the V and J calls and clone size; D and trimming were determined from the DNA. The sample shows 27,000 or so clones, about 87% of them seen only once. This rearrangement joins TRBV6-5 to TRBJ2-5; TRBD1 aligns across 9 bases. The receptor was isolated from a human donor in a cohort sampled during active COVID-19. Material for sequencing was peripheral blood. The CDR3 sequence: CASKTKTGGMTQYF. The CDR3, as DNA: TGTGCCAGCAAGACAAAGACAGGGGGTATGACCCAGTACTTC.